The entry that follows covers one T cell receptor (beta chain) sequence. The antigen remains undetermined. Using constant-segment primers, 5'RACE produced TCR alpha and TCR beta cDNA libraries carrying sample barcodes and UMIs. TCRdb recomputed calls from the 5' RACE reads with MiXCR, one row per CDR3 protein. The repertoire holds under 300,000 distinct CDR3 sequences, with over 9% as singletons. This specimen belongs to a study of T-cell memory formation after mild COVID-19. On the study more broadly: The TCR clusters were mostly specific to one donor. Regarding the study as a whole: Contracting clones, day 15 to 85, had balanced CD4/CD8, and later expanders favored CD4+.

V lost 5 bases to trimming and J lost 0 bases, with 14 bases between them. Germline V gene lookup returns CDR1 MNHEY and CDR2 SMNVEV (reference sequence). This CDR3 comprises 15 residues. The TCR sequence derives from a man between 18 and 29 years old who had mild COVID-19 (a few samples of this study predate the infection). Cell type and time point are not known. Sequencing was performed on PBMCs or a T cell subset sorted from them (not recorded which). The chain couples TRBV27 to TRBJ2-7, with no clear D. The CDR3 here is CASSRDGVGSYEQYV. The CDR3 coding sequence is TGTGCCAGCAGTCGAGACGGCGTCGGCTCCTACGAGCAGTACGTC.